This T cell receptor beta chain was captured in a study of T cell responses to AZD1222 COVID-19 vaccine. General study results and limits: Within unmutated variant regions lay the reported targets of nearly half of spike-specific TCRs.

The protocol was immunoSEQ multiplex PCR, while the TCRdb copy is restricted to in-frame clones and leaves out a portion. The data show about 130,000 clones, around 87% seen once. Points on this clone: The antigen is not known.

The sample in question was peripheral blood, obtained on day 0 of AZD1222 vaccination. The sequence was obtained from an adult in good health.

In nucleotides, the CDR3 is TGTGCCAGCAGCTTAGCGCTTGGCTTCACCGCCTATGGCTACACCTTC. This translates into CASSLALGFTAYGYTF. The rearrangement uses TRBV7-2 and TRBJ1-2; D unresolved. This CDR3 has 16 residues. CDR1 and CDR2 (germline): SGHTA, FQGNSA. Trimming cost V 0 bases and J 4 bases, with 15 bases left between them.